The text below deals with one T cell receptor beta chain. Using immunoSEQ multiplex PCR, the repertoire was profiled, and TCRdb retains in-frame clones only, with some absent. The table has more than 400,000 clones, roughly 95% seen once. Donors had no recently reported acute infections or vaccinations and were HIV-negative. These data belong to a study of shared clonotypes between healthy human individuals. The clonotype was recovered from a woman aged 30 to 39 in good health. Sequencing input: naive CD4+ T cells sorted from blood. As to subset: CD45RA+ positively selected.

CDR3 residues: CAKKRNAPYEQYF. The CDR3 coding sequence is TGTGCGAAGAAAAGGAACGCTCCCTACGAGCAGTACTTC. The chain uses TRBV19 and TRBJ2-7; D unresolved. The CDR3 spans 13 residues. CDR1 and CDR2 (germline): LNHDA, SQIVND (reference sequence). The whole variable domain, remainder taken from reference TRBV19 and TRBJ2-7, is DGGITQSPKYLFRKEGQNVTLSCEQNLNHDAMYWYRQDPGQGLRLIYYSQIVNDFQKGDIAEGYSVSREKKESFPLTVTSAQKNPTAFYLCAKKRNAPYEQYFGPGTRLTVT.